This T cell receptor (beta chain) was profiled in a study of cytomegalovirus exposure and HLA in healthy donors. Study at large: The Caucasian-associated ancestry cluster held less than 85% of 300 to 450 genotyped donors. General observations from the study: In a later analysis, TCR beta V- and J-gene trimming was associated with a missense DCLRE1C variant.

Germline-derived CDR1 and CDR2 are WNHNN and SYGVQD (reference sequence). The V gene end was trimmed by 2 bases and the J gene end by 4 bases; junction bases not matched to a gene: 5. The CDR3 runs to 16 residues. To note about this clone: Its specificity is unknown.

The PCR had 60 Vbeta and 13 Jbeta primers. Original handling: About 11 million of some 80 million unique TCR beta chains were shared, per a later count. Sequencing used immunoSEQ multiplex PCR; TCRdb keeps in-frame clones, though not all of them. Clonal size and the V and J genes are those of that table, whereas D and trimming came from the DNA. The sample comprises about 130,000 clones, 79% of which are singletons, and 2% rests with the top ten. The source is a man younger than 35 in good health and CMV-seronegative. The sequencing sample was made of PBMCs. The chain couples TRBV10-1 to TRBJ2-1, with TRBD2 identical over 10 bases. This CDR3 reads CASSEDPSGSYNEQFF. CDR3 DNA sequence: TGCGCCAGCAGTGAGGACCCTAGCGGGAGTTACAATGAGCAGTTCTTC.